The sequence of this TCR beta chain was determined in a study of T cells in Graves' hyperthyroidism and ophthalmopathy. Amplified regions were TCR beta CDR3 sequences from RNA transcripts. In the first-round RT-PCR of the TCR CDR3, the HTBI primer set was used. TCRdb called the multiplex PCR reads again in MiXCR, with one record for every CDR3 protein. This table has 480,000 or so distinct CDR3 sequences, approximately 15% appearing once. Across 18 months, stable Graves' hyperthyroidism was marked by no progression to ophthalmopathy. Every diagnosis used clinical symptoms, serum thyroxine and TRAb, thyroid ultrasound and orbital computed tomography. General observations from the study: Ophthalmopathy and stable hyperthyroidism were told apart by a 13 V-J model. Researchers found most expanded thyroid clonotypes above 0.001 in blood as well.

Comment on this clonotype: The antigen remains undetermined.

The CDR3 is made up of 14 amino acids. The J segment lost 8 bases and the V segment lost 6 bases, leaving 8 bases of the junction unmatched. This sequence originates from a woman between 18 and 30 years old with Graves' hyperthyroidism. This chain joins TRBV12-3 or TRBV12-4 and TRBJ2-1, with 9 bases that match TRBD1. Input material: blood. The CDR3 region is CASRPGQGFDEQFF. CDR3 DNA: TGTGCCAGCAGGCCGGGACAGGGTTTCGATGAGCAGTTCTTC.